The clone carrying this TCR beta chain showed up just once. The data are from a study of blood T cell repertoires in COVID-19. Study details: Sample material is recorded as cDNA or gDNA derived from T cells, B-cell-depleted T cells, or PBMCs.

Clones were read by immunoSEQ multiplex PCR, and TCRdb kept only the in-frame ones, dropping some. The sample has fewer than 200,000 clones; over 75% are singletons. V lost 8 bases, J lost 6 bases, and 16 bases lay in between. CDR3 length equals 14 residues. CDR1 MNHEY and CDR2 SVGAGI come from the germline V gene. The receptor comes from a man aged 35-49 years with active or convalescent COVID-19. This chain joins TRBV6-5 and TRBJ2-2, with D perhaps TRBD2 (5 bases). Sequencing used peripheral blood. The CDR3 DNA sequence: TGTGCCAGCCGGGGAATGGGTTTGCCCGGGGAGCTGTTTTTT. This translates into CASRGMGLPGELFF.